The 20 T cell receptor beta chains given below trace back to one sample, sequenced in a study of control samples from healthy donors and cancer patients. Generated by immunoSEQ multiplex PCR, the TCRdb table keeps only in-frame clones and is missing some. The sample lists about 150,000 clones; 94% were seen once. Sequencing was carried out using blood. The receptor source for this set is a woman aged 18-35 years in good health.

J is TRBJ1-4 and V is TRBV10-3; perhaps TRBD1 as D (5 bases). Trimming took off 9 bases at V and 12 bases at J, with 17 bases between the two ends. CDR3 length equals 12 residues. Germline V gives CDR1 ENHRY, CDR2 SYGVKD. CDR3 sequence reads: CAMSNAGGELFF. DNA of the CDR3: TGTGCCATGTCGAACGCCGGGGGGGAACTGTTTTTT.

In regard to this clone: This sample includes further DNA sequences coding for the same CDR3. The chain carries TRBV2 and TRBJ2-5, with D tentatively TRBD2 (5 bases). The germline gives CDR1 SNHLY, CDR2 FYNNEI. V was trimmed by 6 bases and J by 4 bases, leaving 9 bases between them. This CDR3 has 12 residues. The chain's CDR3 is CASRVAGETQYF. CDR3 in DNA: TGTGCCAGCAGGGTGGCGGGAGAGACCCAGTACTTC.

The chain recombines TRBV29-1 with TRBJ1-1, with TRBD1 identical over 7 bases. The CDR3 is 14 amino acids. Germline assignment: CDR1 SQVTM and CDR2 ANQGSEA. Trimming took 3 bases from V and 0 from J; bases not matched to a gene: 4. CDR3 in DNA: TGCAGCGTTGAGGCGACAGGGCTGAACACTGAAGCTTTCTTT. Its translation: CSVEATGLNTEAFF. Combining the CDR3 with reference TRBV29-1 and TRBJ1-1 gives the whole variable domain SAVISQKPSRDICQRGTSLTIQCQVDSQVTMMFWYRQQPGQSLTLIATANQGSEATYESGFVIDKFPISRPNLTFSTLTVSNMSPEDSSIYLCSVEATGLNTEAFFGQGTRLTVV.

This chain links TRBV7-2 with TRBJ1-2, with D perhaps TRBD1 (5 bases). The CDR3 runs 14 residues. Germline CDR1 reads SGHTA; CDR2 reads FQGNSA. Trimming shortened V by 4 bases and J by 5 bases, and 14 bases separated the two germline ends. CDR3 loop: CASSYPYEGYGYTF. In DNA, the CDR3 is TGTGCCAGCAGCTACCCTTACGAGGGGTATGGCTACACCTTC.

In nucleotides, the CDR3 is TGTGCCAGCAGCTTAGGACAGCTCACTGAAGCTTTCTTT. Protein sequence: CASSLGQLTEAFF. This chain links TRBV7-8 with TRBJ1-1, with D tentatively TRBD1 (5 bases). V was shortened by 1 base and J by 4 bases, with 7 bases between the two germline ends. The germline gives CDR1 SGHVS, CDR2 FQNEAQ. This CDR3 comprises 13 residues.

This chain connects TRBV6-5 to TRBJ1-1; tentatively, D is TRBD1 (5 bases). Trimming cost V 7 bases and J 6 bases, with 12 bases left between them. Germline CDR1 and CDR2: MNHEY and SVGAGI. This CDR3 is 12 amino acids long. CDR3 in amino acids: CASTKTGAEAFF. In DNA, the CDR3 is TGTGCCAGCACCAAAACGGGGGCTGAAGCTTTCTTT.

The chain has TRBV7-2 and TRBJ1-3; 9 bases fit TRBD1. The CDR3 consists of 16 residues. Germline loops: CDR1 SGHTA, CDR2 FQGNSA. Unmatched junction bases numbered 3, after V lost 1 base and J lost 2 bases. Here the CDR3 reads CASSLEGQGTGNTIYF. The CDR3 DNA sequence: TGTGCCAGCAGCTTAGAGGGACAGGGTACTGGAAACACCATATATTTT.

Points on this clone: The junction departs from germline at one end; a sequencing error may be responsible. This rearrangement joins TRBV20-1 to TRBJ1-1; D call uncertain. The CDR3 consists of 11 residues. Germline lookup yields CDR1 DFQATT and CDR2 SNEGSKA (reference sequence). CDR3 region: CSARGWAEAFF. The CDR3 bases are TGCAGTGCAAGAGGATGGGCTGAAGCTTTCTTT.

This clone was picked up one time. In DNA, the CDR3 is TGTGCCAGCAGCCCTATGAACACTGAAGCTTTCTTT. Translating gives CASSPMNTEAFF. V is TRBV9 and J is TRBJ1-1, with D uncertain. Trimming removed 4 bases from V and 0 bases from J, with 4 bases in between. The CDR3 sequence is 12 residues long. Germline CDR1 reads SGDLS; CDR2 reads YYNGEE.

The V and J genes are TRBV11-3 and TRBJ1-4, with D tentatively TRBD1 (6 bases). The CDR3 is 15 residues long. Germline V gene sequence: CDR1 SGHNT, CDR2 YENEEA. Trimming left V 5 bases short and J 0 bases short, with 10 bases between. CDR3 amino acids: CASSRTAATNEKLFF. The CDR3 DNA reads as TGTGCCAGCAGCCGGACAGCTGCAACTAATGAAAAACTGTTTTTT.

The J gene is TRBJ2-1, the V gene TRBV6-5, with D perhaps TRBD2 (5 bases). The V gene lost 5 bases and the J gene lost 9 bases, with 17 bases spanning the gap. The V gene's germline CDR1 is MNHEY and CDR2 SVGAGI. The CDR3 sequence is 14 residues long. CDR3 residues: CASSTDLRRTEQFF. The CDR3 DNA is TGTGCCAGCAGTACAGACCTACGGAGGACTGAGCAGTTCTTC.

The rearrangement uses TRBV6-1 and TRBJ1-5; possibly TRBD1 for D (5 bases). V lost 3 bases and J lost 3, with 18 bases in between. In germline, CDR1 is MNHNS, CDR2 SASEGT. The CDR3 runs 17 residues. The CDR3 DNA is TGTGCCAGCAGTGAGATGATAGCTGGGGGGATCAATCAGCCCCAGCATTTT. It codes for CASSEMIAGGINQPQHF.

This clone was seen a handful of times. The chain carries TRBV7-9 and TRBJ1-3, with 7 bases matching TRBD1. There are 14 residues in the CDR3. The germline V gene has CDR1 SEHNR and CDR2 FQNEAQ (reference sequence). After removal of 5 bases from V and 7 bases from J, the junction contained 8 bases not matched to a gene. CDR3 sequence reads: CASSPDRAINTIYF. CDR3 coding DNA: TGTGCCAGCAGCCCCGACAGGGCGATCAACACCATATATTTT.

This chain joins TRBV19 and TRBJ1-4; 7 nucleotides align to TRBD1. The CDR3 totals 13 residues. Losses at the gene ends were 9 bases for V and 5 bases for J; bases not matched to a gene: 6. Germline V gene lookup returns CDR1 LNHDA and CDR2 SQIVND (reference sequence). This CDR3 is CASATGMNEKLFF. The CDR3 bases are TGTGCCAGCGCGACAGGGATGAATGAAAAACTGTTTTTT.

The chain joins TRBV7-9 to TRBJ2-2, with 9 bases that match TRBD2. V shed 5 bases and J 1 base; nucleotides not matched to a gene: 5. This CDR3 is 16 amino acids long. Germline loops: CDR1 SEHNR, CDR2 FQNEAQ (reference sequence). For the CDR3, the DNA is TGTGCCAGCAGCCCTAAAGCGGGAGGGAACACCGGGGAGCTGTTTTTT. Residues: CASSPKAGGNTGELFF.

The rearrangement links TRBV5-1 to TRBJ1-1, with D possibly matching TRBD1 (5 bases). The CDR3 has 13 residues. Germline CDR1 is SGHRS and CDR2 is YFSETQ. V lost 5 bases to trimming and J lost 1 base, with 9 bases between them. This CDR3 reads CASRRDWNTEAFF. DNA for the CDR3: TGCGCCAGCAGGCGGGACTGGAACACTGAAGCTTTCTTT.

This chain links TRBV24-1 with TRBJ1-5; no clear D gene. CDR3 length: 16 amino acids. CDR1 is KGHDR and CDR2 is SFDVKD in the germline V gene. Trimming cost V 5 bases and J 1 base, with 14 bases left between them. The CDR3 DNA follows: TGTGCCACCAGTGCCGCGGGCACAGTCAGCAATCAGCCCCAGCATTTT. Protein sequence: CATSAAGTVSNQPQHF.

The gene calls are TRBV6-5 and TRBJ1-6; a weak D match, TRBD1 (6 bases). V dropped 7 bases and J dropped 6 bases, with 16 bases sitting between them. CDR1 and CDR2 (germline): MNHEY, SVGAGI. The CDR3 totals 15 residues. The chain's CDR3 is CASNLSGGFNSPLHF. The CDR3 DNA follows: TGTGCCAGCAACCTAAGTGGGGGCTTTAATTCACCCCTCCACTTT.

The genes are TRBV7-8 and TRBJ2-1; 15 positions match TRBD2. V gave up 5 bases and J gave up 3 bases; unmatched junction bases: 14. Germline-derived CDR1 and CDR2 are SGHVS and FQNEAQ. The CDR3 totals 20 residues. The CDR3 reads CASSPGPGLAGGGIYNEQFF. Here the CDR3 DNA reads TGTGCCAGCAGCCCGGGGCCGGGACTAGCGGGAGGTGGAATCTACAATGAGCAGTTCTTC.

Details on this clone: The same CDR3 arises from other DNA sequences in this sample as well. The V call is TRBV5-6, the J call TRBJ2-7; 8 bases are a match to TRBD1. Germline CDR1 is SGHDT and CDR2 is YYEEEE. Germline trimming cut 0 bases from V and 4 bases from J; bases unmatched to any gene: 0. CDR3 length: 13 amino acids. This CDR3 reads CASSLGTGYEQYF. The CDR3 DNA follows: TGTGCCAGCAGCTTGGGGACAGGGTACGAGCAGTACTTC.